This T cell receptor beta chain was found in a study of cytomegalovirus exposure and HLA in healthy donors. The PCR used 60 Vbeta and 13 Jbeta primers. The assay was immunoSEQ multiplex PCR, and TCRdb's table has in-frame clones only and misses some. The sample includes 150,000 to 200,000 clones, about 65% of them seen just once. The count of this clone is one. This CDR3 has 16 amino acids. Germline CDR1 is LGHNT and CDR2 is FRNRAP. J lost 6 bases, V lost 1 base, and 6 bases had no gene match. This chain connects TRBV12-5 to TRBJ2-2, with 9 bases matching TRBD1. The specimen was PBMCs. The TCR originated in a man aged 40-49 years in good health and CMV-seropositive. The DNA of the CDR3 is TGTGCTAGTGGTTTGGGCCTCGACAGGGGGTCCGGGGAGCTGTTTTTT. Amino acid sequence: CASGLGLDRGSGELFF.